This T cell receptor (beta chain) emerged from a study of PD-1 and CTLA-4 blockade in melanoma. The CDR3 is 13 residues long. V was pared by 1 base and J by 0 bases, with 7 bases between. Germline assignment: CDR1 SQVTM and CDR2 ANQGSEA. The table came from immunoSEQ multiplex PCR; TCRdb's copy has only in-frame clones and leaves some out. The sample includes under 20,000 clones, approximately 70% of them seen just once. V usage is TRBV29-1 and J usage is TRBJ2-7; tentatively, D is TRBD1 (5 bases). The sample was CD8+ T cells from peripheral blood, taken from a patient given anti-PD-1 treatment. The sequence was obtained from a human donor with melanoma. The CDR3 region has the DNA TGCAGCGTTGAAGCGACAGACTCCTACGAGCAGTACTTC. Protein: CSVEATDSYEQYF.